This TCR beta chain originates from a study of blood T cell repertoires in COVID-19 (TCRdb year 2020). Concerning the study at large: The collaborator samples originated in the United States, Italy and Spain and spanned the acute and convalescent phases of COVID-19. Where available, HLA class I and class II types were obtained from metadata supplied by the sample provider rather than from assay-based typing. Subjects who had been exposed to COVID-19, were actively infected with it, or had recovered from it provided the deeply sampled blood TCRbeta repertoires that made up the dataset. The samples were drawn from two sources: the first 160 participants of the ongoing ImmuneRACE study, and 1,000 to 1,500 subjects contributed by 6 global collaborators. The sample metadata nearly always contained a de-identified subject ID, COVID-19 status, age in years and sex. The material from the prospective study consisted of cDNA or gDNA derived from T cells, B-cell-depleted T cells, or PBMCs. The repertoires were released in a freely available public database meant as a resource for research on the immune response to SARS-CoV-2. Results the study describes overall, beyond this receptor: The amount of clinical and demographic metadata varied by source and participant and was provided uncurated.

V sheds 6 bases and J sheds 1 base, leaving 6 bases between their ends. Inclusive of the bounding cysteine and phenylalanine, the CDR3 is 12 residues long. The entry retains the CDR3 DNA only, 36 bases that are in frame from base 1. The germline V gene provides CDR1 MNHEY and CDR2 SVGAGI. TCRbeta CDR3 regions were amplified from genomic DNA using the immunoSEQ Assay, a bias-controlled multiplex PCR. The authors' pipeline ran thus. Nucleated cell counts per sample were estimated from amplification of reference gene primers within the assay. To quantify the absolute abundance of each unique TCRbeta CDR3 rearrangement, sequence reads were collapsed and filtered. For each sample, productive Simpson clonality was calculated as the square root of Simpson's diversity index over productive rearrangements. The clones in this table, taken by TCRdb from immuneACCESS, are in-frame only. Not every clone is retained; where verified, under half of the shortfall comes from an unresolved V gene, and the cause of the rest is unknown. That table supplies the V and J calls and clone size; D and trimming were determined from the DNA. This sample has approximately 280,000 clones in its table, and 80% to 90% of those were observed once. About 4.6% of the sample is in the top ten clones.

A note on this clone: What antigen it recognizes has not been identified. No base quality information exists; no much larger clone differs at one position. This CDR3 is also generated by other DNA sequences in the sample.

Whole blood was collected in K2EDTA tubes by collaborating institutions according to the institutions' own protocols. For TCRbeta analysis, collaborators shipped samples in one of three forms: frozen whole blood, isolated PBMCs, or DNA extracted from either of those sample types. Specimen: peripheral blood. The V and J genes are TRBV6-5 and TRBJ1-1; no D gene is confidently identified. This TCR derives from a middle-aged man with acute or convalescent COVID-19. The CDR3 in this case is CASSPRNTEAFF. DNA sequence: TGTGCCAGCAGCCCCAGGAACACTGAAGCTTTCTTT.